This record concerns one T cell receptor (beta chain) sequence. The data are from a study of CD8 T cells in Susac syndrome. CDR3 length: 14 residues. CDR1 is MNHEY, CDR2 SMNVEV, per germline (reference sequence). After removal of 5 bases from V and 6 bases from J, the junction contained 7 bases not matched to a gene. The study sequenced TCR beta in blood CD8+ and CD4+ T cells. Purification of the CD8+ and CD4+ T cells relied on negative isolation, and TEMRA cells underwent FACS enrichment. With random hexamers, reverse transcription was performed on roughly 0.45 to 1 ug of RNA. An immunoSEQ multiplex PCR generated amplified TCR beta CDR3 products spanning 54 Vbeta and 13 Jbeta. TCRdb re-analysed the immunoSEQ multiplex PCR reads in MiXCR, keeping a single row per CDR3 protein. The sample gives some 200,000 distinct CDR3 sequences, more than 90% of which show up once; 0.093% is in the top ten.

V usage is TRBV27 and J usage is TRBJ1-1; 9 bases match TRBD1. The sample comprised CD4+ T cells from PBMCs. This clonotype was obtained from a human donor with multiple sclerosis. The CDR3 spells CASSVQGAGAEAFF. CDR3 sequence (DNA): TGTGCCAGCAGTGTACAGGGGGCCGGCGCTGAAGCTTTCTTT.